One sample yielded the 17 T cell receptor beta chains listed below, sequenced in a study of blood T cell repertoires in COVID-19. Assay used: immunoSEQ multiplex PCR; TCRdb lists only in-frame clones, some missing. The top ten hold 0.95% to 1.3% of the sample, which has some 420,000 clones, approximately 90% seen once. The specimen sequenced was PBMCs or T cells enriched from blood (not recorded which). The source is a man aged 30 to 45 who had recovered from COVID-19.

The chain is built from TRBV5-1 and TRBJ2-7; 8 bases fit TRBD2. Germline assignment: CDR1 SGHRS and CDR2 YFSETQ. Trimming removed 5 bases from V and 5 bases from J; junction bases left unmatched: 21. CDR3 length equals 18 residues. CDR3 region: CASRAGTPGAGVEHEQYF. CDR3 DNA sequence: TGCGCCAGCAGAGCCGGGACTCCCGGAGCGGGAGTGGAACACGAGCAGTACTTC.

The J gene is TRBJ2-2, the V gene TRBV19, with 9 nucleotides matching TRBD2. The V gene end was trimmed by 5 bases and the J gene end by 2 bases; junction bases not matched to a gene: 9. CDR1 and CDR2 (germline): LNHDA, SQIVND (reference sequence). The length of the CDR3 is 17 residues. CDR3 residues: CASSSNRLAENTGELFF. DNA for the CDR3: TGTGCCAGTAGTTCGAACCGACTAGCGGAAAACACCGGGGAGCTGTTTTTT. Looking up the rest from reference TRBV19 and TRBJ2-2 gives the full variable domain: DGGITQSPKYLFRKEGQNVTLSCEQNLNHDAMYWYRQDPGQGLRLIYYSQIVNDFQKGDIAEGYSVSREKKESFPLTVTSAQKNPTAFYLCASSSNRLAENTGELFFGEGSRLTVL.

The chain combines TRBV2 with TRBJ1-4; unclear D gene. Trimming shortened V by 6 bases and J by 8 bases, and 7 bases separated the two germline ends. CDR3 size: 11 residues. Per the germline V gene, CDR1 is SNHLY and CDR2 is FYNNEI. The CDR3 reads CASSFREKLFF. CDR3 nucleotide sequence: TGTGCCAGCAGCTTCCGGGAAAAACTGTTTTTT.

This clone occurred a few times. V usage is TRBV15 and J usage is TRBJ2-1, with D possibly matching TRBD2 (7 bases). V lost 1 base to trimming and J lost 5 bases, with 12 bases between them. CDR3 length equals 15 residues. Germline CDR1 reads LNHNV; CDR2 reads YYDKDF (reference sequence). This CDR3 is CATSRGGGGNNEQFF. DNA for the CDR3: TGTGCCACCAGCAGAGGGGGAGGGGGGAACAATGAGCAGTTCTTC.

The sample holds a few counts of this clone. The rearrangement links TRBV27 to TRBJ2-1; 8 nucleotides agree with TRBD2. The germline gives CDR1 MNHEY, CDR2 SMNVEV (reference sequence). V shed 5 bases and J 10 bases; nucleotides not matched to a gene: 16. This CDR3 is 16 amino acids long. CDR3 protein: CASSGAGGATRSEQFF. The CDR3 nucleotides are TGTGCCAGCAGTGGGGCGGGGGGCGCCACTCGTTCGGAGCAGTTCTTC.

The chain has TRBV7-6 and TRBJ2-5; D is undetermined. Germline V lookup: CDR1 SGHVS, CDR2 FNYEAQ. Deletions cut 1 base from V and 5 bases from J, with 5 bases between. The CDR3 has 12 amino acids. CDR3 sequence: CASSLVRETQYF. The CDR3 DNA reads as TGTGCCAGCAGCTTAGTGAGGGAGACCCAGTACTTC.

J is TRBJ1-1 and V is TRBV4-1; the D is unclear. Germline loops: CDR1 MGHRA, CDR2 YSYEKL. V lost 0 bases, J lost 1 base, and 6 bases lay in between. The CDR3 is 14 residues long. CDR3 coding DNA: TGCGCCAGCAGCCAAGAAAGAGCGAACACTGAAGCTTTCTTT. Amino acids: CASSQERANTEAFF.

The chain combines TRBV30 with TRBJ2-1; the D gene is possibly TRBD2 (6 bases). The V end lost 4 bases, the J end lost 13 bases, and 14 bases lay between the germline ends. Germline V gives CDR1 GTSNPN, CDR2 SVGIG (reference sequence). The CDR3 sequence is 11 residues long. The CDR3 loop reads CAWKVTGVQFF. The CDR3 DNA sequence: TGTGCCTGGAAGGTTACGGGAGTTCAGTTCTTC.

This sequence joins TRBV12-3 or TRBV12-4 and TRBJ1-6; D ambiguous. The CDR3 totals 13 residues. The V end lost 3 bases, the J end lost 5 bases, and 5 bases lay between the germline ends. The DNA for the CDR3 is TGTGCCAGCAGTTTCGTCGATAATTCACCCCTCCACTTT. Amino acids: CASSFVDNSPLHF.

The chain has TRBV5-7 and TRBJ2-5; 8 nucleotides line up with TRBD1. TRBV5-7 is noted as an ORF with a role that remains uncertain. The CDR3 is made up of 16 amino acids. Losses at the gene ends were 4 bases for V and 5 bases for J; bases not matched to a gene: 13. CDR3 protein: CASSPGVRGHGETQYF. DNA for the CDR3: TGTGCCAGCAGCCCAGGGGTCAGGGGGCATGGGGAGACCCAGTACTTC.

The chain combines TRBV7-9 with TRBJ1-1; no reliable D call. Germline CDR1 and CDR2: SEHNR and FQNEAQ (reference sequence). The CDR3 sequence is 11 residues long. V dropped 1 base and J dropped 13 bases, with 10 bases sitting between them. As DNA, the CDR3 is TGTGCCAGCAGCTTAGGAGGGTTGGATTTCTTT. This translates into CASSLGGLDFF. Looking up the rest from reference TRBV7-9 and TRBJ1-1 gives the full variable domain: DTGVSQNPRHKITKRGQNVTFRCDPISEHNRLYWYRQTLGQGPEFLTYFQNEAQLEKSRLLSDRFSAERPKGSFSTLEIQRTEQGDSAMYLCASSLGGLDFFGQGTRLTVV.

The CDR3 DNA reads as TGTGCCACCCAGGACAGGGCCGATGGCTACACCTTC. Translated: CATQDRADGYTF. The rearrangement links TRBV19 to TRBJ1-2; the match to TRBD1 covers 8 bases. With 10 bases clipped from V and 6 bases from J, the junction kept 7 bases outside the gene matches. CDR3 length: 12 residues. Germline values: CDR1 LNHDA, CDR2 SQIVND (reference sequence).

In regard to this clone: This same CDR3 is encoded by further DNA sequences in the sample. The V call is TRBV5-1, the J call TRBJ2-7, with 7 bases matching TRBD1. This CDR3 has 13 amino acids. In germline, CDR1 is SGHRS, CDR2 YFSETQ. V lost 0 bases to trimming and J lost 7 bases; unmatched junction nucleotides: 4. CDR3 sequence: CASSLGQGREQYF. DNA for the CDR3: TGCGCCAGCAGCTTGGGACAGGGTCGGGAGCAGTACTTC.

This chain links TRBV7-6 with TRBJ2-7; TRBD1 is a possible D gene (6 bases). The CDR3 has 14 amino acids. From germline, CDR1 is SGHVS and CDR2 FNYEAQ. The ends were cut back, 0 bases at V and 5 bases at J, with 11 bases in the middle. As DNA, the CDR3 is TGTGCCAGCAGCTTAGCAGGCAGGGGAGACGAGCAGTACTTC. Translation: CASSLAGRGDEQYF.

This clone was observed a few times. The chain joins TRBV16 to TRBJ2-7; TRBD1 matches 7 bases. The germline gives CDR1 KGHSY, CDR2 FQNENV. This CDR3 spans 13 amino acids. V was pared by 4 bases and J by 1 base, with 1 base of the junction left unmatched. The CDR3 bases are TGTGCCAGCAGCCCGACAGGGTCCTACGAGCAGTACTTC. Protein product: CASSPTGSYEQYF.

This clone has a handful of counts. The chain employs TRBV5-1 and TRBJ2-1; 7 nucleotides match TRBD1. The CDR3 covers 14 residues. The germline CDR1 and CDR2 sequences are SGHRS and YFSETQ. The V segment lost 4 bases and the J segment 5 bases; nucleotides outside the gene matches: 6. The CDR3 region is CASSPGTANNEQFF. In DNA, the CDR3 is TGCGCCAGCAGCCCCGGGACAGCAAACAATGAGCAGTTCTTC.

This chain joins TRBV24-1 and TRBJ2-7; weak D call: TRBD2 (6 bases). The CDR3 spans 15 residues. Germline assignment: CDR1 KGHDR and CDR2 SFDVKD. V was trimmed by 4 bases and J by 0 bases, leaving 12 bases between them. The CDR3 region is CATSDAGKSSYEQYF. The CDR3, as DNA: TGTGCCACCAGTGACGCGGGGAAAAGCTCCTACGAGCAGTACTTC.